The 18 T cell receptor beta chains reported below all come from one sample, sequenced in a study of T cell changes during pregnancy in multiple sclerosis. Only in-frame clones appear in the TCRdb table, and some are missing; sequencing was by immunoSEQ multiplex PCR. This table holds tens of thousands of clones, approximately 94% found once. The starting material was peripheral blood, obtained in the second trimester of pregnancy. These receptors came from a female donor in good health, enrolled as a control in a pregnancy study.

DNA of the CDR3: TGTGCCAGCAGGAATACTAACAGGGAGGGTGAAGCTTTCTTT. Protein: CASRNTNREGEAFF. The chain joins TRBV6-4 to TRBJ1-1; tentative D call: TRBD1 (6 bases). The V end lost 6 bases, the J end lost 7 bases, and 18 bases lay between the germline ends. There are 14 residues in the CDR3. Looked up from germline, CDR1 is MRHNA and CDR2 is SNTAGT.

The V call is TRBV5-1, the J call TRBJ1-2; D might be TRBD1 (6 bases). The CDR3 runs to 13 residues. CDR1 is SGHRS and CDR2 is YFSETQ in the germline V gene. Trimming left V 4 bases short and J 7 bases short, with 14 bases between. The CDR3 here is CASSPGTSAGYTF. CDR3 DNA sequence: TGCGCCAGCAGCCCGGGGACAAGTGCTGGCTACACCTTC.

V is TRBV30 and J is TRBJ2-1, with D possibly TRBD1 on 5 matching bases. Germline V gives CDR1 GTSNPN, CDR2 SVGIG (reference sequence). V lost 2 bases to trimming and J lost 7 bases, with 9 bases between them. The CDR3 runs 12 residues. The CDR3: CAWSNRPNEQFF. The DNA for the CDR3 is TGTGCCTGGAGTAACAGGCCGAATGAGCAGTTCTTC.

This CDR3 reads CASSLDRDRASPLHF. The CDR3 coding sequence is TGTGCCAGCAGCTTGGACCGGGACAGGGCTTCACCCCTCCACTTT. The chain combines TRBV5-6 with TRBJ1-6; 9 bases match TRBD1. Trimming at V came to 0 bases and at J to 9 bases, leaving 4 bases not matched to a gene. The CDR3 covers 15 residues. The V gene's germline CDR1 is SGHDT and CDR2 YYEEEE.

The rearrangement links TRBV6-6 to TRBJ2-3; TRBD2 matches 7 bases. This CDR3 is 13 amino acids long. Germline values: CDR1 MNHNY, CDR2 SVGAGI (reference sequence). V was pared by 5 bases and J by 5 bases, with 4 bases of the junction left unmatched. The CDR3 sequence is CASSREGRDTQYF. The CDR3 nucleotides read TGTGCCAGCAGTAGGGAGGGCCGAGATACGCAGTATTTT.

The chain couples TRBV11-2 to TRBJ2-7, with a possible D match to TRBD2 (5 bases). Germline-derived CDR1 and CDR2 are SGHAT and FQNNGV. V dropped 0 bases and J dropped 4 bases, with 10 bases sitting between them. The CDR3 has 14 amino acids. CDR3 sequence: CASSLEVRLYEQYF. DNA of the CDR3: TGTGCCAGCAGCTTAGAGGTCAGACTATACGAGCAGTACTTC.

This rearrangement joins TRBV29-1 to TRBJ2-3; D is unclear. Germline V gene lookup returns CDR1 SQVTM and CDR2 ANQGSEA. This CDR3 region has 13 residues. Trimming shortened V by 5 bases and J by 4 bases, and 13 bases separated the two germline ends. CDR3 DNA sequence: TGCAGCGTTTTGGCTAGTTTGGCAGATACGCAGTATTTT. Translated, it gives CSVLASLADTQYF.

The CDR3 bases are TGTGCCAGCAGTGACGGGAGGACAGGGAGCGGCTACACCTTC. Its translation is CASSDGRTGSGYTF. This rearrangement joins TRBV6-4 to TRBJ1-2; TRBD1 matches at 8 bases. Unmatched junction bases numbered 7, after V lost 2 bases and J lost 8 bases. This CDR3 comprises 14 residues. Per the germline V gene, CDR1 is MRHNA and CDR2 is SNTAGT.

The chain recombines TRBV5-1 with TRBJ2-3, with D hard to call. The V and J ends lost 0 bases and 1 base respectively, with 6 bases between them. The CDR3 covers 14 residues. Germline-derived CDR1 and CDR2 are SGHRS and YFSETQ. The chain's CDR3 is CASSLAPGTDTQYF. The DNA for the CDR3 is TGCGCCAGCAGCTTGGCCCCTGGCACAGATACGCAGTATTTT.

CDR3 nucleotides: TGTGCCAGTAGCCGGGGAGGGGAGACCCAGTACTTC. Translating it yields CASSRGGETQYF. V usage is TRBV19 and J usage is TRBJ2-5; 7 positions match TRBD2. CDR3 size: 12 residues. Germline CDR1 reads LNHDA; CDR2 reads SQIVND (reference sequence). Germline trimming cut 6 bases from V and 5 bases from J; bases unmatched to any gene: 3.

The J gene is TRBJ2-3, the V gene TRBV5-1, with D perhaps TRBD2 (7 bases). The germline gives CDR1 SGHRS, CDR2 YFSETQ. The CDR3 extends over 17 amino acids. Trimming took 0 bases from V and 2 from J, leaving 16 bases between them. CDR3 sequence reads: CASSLELAGANTDTQYF. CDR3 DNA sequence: TGCGCCAGCAGCTTGGAGTTGGCGGGGGCGAACACAGATACGCAGTATTTT.

The CDR3 sequence is CASSATLTPNTEAFF. For the CDR3, the DNA is TGTGCCAGCAGCGCCACCCTTACACCAAACACTGAAGCTTTCTTT. V is TRBV9 and J is TRBJ1-1; unclear D gene. V was cut by 3 bases and J by 2 bases, with 14 bases left in between. Germline-derived CDR1 and CDR2 are SGDLS and YYNGEE. The CDR3 is 15 residues long.

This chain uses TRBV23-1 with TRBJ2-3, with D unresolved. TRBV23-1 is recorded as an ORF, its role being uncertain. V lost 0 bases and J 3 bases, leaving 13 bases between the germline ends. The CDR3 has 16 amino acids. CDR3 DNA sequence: TGCGCCAGCAGTCAATCCACCTCCCCGGGTACAGATACGCAGTATTTT. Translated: CASSQSTSPGTDTQYF.

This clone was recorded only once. CDR3 sequence reads: CASSRSVGVRAFF. The CDR3 nucleotides read TGTGCCAGCAGCCGCTCCGTCGGGGTACGAGCTTTCTTT. The V and J genes are TRBV28 and TRBJ1-1; D unresolved. Germline loops: CDR1 MDHEN, CDR2 SYDVKM. CDR3 size: 13 residues. Trimming shortened V by 6 bases and J by 10 bases, and 18 bases separated the two germline ends.

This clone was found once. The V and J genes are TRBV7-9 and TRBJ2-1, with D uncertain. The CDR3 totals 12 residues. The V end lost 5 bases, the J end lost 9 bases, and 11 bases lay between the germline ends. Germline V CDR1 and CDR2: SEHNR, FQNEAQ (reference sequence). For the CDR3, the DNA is TGTGCCAGCAGCGTCCTTCCCCGTGAGCAGTTCTTC. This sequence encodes CASSVLPREQFF.

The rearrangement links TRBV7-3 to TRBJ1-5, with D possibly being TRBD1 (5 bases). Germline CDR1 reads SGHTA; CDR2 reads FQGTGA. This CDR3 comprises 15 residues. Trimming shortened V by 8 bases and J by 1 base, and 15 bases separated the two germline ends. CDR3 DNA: TGTGCCAGCGGCTCCGGGACTGGAAGCAATCAGCCCCAGCATTTT. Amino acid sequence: CASGSGTGSNQPQHF.

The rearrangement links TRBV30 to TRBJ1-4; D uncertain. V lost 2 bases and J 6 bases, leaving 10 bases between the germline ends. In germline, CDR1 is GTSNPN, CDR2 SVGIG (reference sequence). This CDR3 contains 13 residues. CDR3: CAWSLGRDEKLFF. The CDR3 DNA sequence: TGTGCCTGGAGTTTGGGGAGGGATGAAAAACTGTTTTTT.

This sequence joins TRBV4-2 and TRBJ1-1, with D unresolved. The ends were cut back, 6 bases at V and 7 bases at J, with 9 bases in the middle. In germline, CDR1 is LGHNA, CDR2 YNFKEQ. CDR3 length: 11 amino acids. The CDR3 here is CASSHSSEAFF. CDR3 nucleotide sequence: TGTGCCAGCAGTCACAGTAGTGAAGCTTTCTTT.